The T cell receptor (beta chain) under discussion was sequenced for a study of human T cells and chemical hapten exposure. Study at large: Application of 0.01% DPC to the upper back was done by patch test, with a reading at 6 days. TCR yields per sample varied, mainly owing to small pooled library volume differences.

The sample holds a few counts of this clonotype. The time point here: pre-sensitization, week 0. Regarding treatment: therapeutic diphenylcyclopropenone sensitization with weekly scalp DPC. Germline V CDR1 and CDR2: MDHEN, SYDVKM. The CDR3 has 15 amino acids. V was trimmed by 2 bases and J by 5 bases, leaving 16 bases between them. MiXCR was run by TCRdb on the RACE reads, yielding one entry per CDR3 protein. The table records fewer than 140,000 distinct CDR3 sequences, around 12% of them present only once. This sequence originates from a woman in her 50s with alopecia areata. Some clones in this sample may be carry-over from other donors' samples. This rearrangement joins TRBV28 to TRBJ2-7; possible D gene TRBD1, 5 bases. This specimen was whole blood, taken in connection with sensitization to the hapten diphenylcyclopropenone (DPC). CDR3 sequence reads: CASSLIGQGLDEQYF. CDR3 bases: TGTGCCAGCAGTTTAATAGGGCAGGGTCTCGACGAGCAGTACTTC.